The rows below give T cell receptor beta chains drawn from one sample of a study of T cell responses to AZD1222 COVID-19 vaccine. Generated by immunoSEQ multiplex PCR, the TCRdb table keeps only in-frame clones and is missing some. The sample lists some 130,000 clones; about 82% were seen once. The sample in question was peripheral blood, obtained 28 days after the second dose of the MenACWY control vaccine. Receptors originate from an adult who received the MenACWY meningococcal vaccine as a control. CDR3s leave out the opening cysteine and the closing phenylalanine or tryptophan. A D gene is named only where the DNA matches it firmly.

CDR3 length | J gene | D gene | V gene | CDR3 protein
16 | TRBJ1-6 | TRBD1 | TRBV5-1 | ASSLVPRDSSYNSPLH
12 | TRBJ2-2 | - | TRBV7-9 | ASSLAGNTGELF
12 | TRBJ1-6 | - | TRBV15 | ATSRGTAGSPLH
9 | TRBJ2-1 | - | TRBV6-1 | ASSGAAEQF
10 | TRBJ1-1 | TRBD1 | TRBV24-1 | ATSVGTGEAF
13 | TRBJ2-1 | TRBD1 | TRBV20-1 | SASSDRVYDNEQF
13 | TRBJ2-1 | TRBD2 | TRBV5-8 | ASRDWEGPLDEQF
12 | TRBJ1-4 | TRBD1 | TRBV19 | ASSTGQGDEKLF
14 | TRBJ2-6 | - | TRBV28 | ASSSPARRGANVLT
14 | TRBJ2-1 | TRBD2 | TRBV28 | ASSPVEGRARNEQF
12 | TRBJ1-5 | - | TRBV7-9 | ASSFRGNDQPQH
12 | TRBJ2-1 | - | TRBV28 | ASSLYGSYNEQF
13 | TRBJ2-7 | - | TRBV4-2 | ASSPGAGGYYEQY
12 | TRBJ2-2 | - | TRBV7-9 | ASSLAQGSGELF
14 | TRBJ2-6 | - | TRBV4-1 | ASSQMVTAGANVLT
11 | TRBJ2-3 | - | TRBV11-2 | ASSLFRDLPQY
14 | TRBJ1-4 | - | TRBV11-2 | ASSSRAGNANEKLF
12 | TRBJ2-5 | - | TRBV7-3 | ASSPTGQGETQY
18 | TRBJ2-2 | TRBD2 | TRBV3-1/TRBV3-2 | ASSQIRTSGPPLNTGELF
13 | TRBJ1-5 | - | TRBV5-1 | ASSLASGGNQPQH
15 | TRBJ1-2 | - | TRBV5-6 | ASSLYGIVGRGAGYT
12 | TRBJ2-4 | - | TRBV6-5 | ASSSGTSGNIQY
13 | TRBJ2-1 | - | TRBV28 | ASSLTERSYNEQF
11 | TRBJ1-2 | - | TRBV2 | ASSLGAGTGYT
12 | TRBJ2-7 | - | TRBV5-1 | ASSPLGPVDEQY
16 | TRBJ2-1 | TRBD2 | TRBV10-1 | ASSPAGGRPSSYNEQF
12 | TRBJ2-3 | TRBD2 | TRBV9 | ASSPGRSGDTQY
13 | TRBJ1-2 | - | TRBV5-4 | ASRSGREANYGYT
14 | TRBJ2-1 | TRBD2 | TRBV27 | ASSLLWLAGVNEQF
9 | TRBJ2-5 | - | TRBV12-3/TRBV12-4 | ASRIQETQY
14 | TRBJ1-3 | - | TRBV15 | ATSRRQARSGNTIY
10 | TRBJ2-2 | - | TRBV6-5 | ASSWSTGELF
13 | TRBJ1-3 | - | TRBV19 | ASSIRGVSGNTIY
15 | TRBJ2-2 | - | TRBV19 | ASSPSPQGLNTGELF
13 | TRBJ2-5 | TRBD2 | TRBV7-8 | ASSLLAGAVETQY
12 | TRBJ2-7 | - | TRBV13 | ASSLAGALYEQY
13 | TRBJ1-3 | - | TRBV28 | ATKKPAGPWGTIY
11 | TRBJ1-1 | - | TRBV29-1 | SGRWVRATEAF
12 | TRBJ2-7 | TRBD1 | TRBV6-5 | ASTPDRGSYEQY
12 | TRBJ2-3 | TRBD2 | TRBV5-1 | ASSAAGGTDTQY
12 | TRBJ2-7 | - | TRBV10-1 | ASKEVGRENEQY
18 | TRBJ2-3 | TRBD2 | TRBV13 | ASSRLLRTSGRAIPDTQY
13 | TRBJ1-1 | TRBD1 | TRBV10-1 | ASSTTGGFSTEAF
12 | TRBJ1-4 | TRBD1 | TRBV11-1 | ASTEQGAGEKLF
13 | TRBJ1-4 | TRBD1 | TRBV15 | ATTAGQGAWEKLF
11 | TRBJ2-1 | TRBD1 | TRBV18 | ASSPDRGRVKF
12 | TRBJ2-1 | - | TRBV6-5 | ATNIGTLYNEQF
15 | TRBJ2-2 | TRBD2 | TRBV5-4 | ASSLVATSGRTGELF
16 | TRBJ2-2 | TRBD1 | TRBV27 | ASSLFWGQRNNTGELF
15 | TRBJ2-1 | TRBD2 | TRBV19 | ASSIGPPSGSRSEQF
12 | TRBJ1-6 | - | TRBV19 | ASSIRQVKSPLH
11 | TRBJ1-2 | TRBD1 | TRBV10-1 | ASSSRGRDGYT
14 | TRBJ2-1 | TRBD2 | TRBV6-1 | ASSGPWTSGSNEQF
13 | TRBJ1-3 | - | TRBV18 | ASSPSESSGNTIY
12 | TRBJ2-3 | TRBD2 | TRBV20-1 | SASQLAGTDTQY
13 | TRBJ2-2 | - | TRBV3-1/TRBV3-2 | ASSQGLAGAGELF
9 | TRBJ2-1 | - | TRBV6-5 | ASIGRNEQF